Described below is a single TCR beta chain sequence and its context. The sample holds other DNA sequences that translate to the same CDR3. The germline gives CDR1 MNHNY, CDR2 SVGAGI (reference sequence). CDR3 length equals 13 residues. The ends were cut back, 6 bases at V and 1 base at J, with 9 bases in the middle. The replicate PCRs on unsorted PBMC were given around 0.3 ug DNA, which is 25,000 to 35,000 T cell genomes. Here immunoSEQ multiplex PCR was the method, and the copy in TCRdb shows in-frame clones only, minus some. Of about 460,000 clones listed, approximately 80% are singletons. These data originate in a study of shared clonotypes between healthy human individuals. The healthy adult donors were HIV-negative and reported no recent acute infections or vaccinations. Unsorted material relied on about 90 million PBMCs as the source of genomic DNA.

Specimen: PBMCs. The clonotype originates from a middle-aged woman in good health. Some clones in this sample may be carry-over from other donors' samples. The rearrangement joins TRBV6-6 to TRBJ1-1, with unresolved D. The CDR3 nucleotides are TGTGCCAGCAGGGAGACGGGGAACACTGAAGCTTTCTTT. This translates into CASRETGNTEAFF.